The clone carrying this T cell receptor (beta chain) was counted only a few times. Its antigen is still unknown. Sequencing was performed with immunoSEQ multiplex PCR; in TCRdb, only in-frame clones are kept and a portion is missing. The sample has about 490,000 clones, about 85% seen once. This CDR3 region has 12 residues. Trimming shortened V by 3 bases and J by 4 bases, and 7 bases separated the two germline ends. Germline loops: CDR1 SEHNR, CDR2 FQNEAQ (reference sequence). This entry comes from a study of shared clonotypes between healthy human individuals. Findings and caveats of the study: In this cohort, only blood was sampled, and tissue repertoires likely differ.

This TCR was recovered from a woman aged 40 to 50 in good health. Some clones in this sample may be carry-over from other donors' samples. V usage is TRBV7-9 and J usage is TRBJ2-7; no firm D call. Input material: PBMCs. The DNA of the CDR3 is TGTGCCAGCAGCTTCGAGGAGTACGAGCAGTACTTC. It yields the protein CASSFEEYEQYF.